These T cell receptor beta chains were read from a single sample in a study of shared T cell receptors in the human thymus. Produced via immunoSEQ multiplex PCR; TCRdb's table is partial and in-frame only. The sample carries about 710,000 clones, approximately 87% recorded once. The sample was also linked to a second study, of human thymus T cells.

The sequenced sample was thymocytes. Every receptor here comes from a boy in the first two years of life with a congenital heart defect. Both conserved end residues are part of each CDR3. The D gene is left open where the match is weak. The size field is filled for only some rows; it gives once, few, many or a size class.

j_call: TRBJ2-2; v_call: TRBV4-3; clone_size: once; d_call: TRBD2; cdr3_aa: CASSQDWNGGRATGELFF; cdr3_nt: TGCGCCAGCAGCCAAGATTGGAATGGCGGGAGGGCCACCGGGGAGCTGTTTTTT
j_call: TRBJ1-4; v_call: TRBV28; clone_size: -; d_call: -; cdr3_aa: CASSFLTGAYNEKLFF; cdr3_nt: TGTGCCAGCAGTTTTCTTACAGGAGCTTATAATGAAAAACTGTTTTTT
j_call: TRBJ1-4; v_call: TRBV5-5; clone_size: -; d_call: -; cdr3_aa: CASSLNRVNEKLFF; cdr3_nt: TGTGCCAGCAGCTTGAACAGGGTAAATGAAAAACTGTTTTTT
j_call: TRBJ1-1; v_call: TRBV28; clone_size: -; d_call: -; cdr3_aa: CASTEPSVTEAFF; cdr3_nt: TGTGCCAGCACCGAACCCAGCGTCACTGAAGCTTTCTTT
j_call: TRBJ1-3; v_call: TRBV5-6; clone_size: -; d_call: TRBD1; cdr3_aa: CASSLGTVSGNTIYF; cdr3_nt: TGTGCCAGCAGCTTAGGGACAGTCTCTGGAAACACCATATATTTT
j_call: TRBJ1-3; v_call: TRBV13; clone_size: -; d_call: TRBD1; cdr3_aa: CASSLWTGCAGGNTIYF; cdr3_nt: TGTGCCAGCAGCTTATGGACAGGGTGCGCAGGTGGAAACACCATATATTTT
j_call: TRBJ1-4; v_call: TRBV2; clone_size: -; d_call: TRBD1; cdr3_aa: CASSGKTGATNEKLFF; cdr3_nt: TGTGCCAGCAGTGGTAAGACAGGGGCAACTAATGAAAAACTGTTTTTT
j_call: TRBJ2-7; v_call: TRBV18; clone_size: few; d_call: TRBD1; cdr3_aa: CASSSNYRDRPYEQYF; cdr3_nt: TGTGCCAGCTCATCAAACTACCGGGACAGGCCGTACGAGCAGTACTTC
j_call: TRBJ2-2; v_call: TRBV7-3; clone_size: once; d_call: -; cdr3_aa: CASSLVAAGELFF; cdr3_nt: TGTGCCAGCAGCTTAGTAGCAGCCGGGGAGCTGTTTTTT
j_call: TRBJ2-1; v_call: TRBV5-4; clone_size: -; d_call: -; cdr3_aa: CASSFFGEQFF; cdr3_nt: TGTGCCAGCAGCTTTTTCGGGGAGCAGTTCTTC